Included here is one T cell receptor beta chain sequence, with context. Its cognate antigen is unknown. These data are taken from a study of T-cell memory formation after mild COVID-19. Across the study: TCR clusters were largely donor specific. Findings and caveats of the study: CD8+ contracting clones occupied EMRA, while CD4+ ones occupied mainly CM and EM. The pre-infection memory compartment contained some responding clones, suggesting cross-reactive memory joined.

V lost 0 bases and J lost 2; bases outside the gene matches: 7. CDR3 size: 17 residues. Germline values: CDR1 SGHTA, CDR2 FQGNSA. Amplification by 5'RACE using constant-segment primers produced TCR alpha and TCR beta cDNA libraries that carried sample barcodes and UMIs. TCRdb used MiXCR to reprocess the 5' RACE reads, holding one entry per CDR3 protein. Among around 340,000 distinct CDR3 sequences listed, roughly 15% were seen once. This clonotype was sampled from a man aged 18 to 30 who had mild COVID-19 (a few samples of this study predate the infection). Cell type and time point are not known. This sequence joins TRBV7-2 and TRBJ2-4; 7 nucleotides line up with TRBD1. Sequencing was performed on PBMCs or a T cell subset sorted from them (not recorded which). For the CDR3, the DNA is TGTGCCAGCAGCTTAGCGGTGGTAGGGGGCCCCAAAAACATTCAGTACTTC. Its protein is CASSLAVVGGPKNIQYF.